The clone carrying this TCR beta chain has a count of ten or more. No antigen is known for it. The data originate from a study of human T cells and chemical hapten exposure. Study information: Upper-back patches of 0.01% DPC were read at 6 days. Notes on the study in general: Alopecia affecting every donor means their immune response may not match healthy people's. Among TCRs, those above 1 in 1000 frequency were unaffected by DPC sensitization.

Time point meaning: pre-sensitization, week 0. Treatment of the sample: therapeutic diphenylcyclopropenone sensitization with weekly scalp DPC. Unfractionated whole blood was the source of the extracted total RNA. TCRdb ran MiXCR on the RACE reads and lists one entry per CDR3 protein. The data contain around 60,000 distinct CDR3 sequences, roughly 6.7% of them singletons. Per the germline V gene, CDR1 is MNHNS and CDR2 is SASEGT. The CDR3 contains 12 residues. V lost 2 bases, J lost 8 bases, and 9 bases lay in between. The sample consisted of whole blood, taken in connection with sensitization to the hapten diphenylcyclopropenone (DPC). This chain joins TRBV6-1 and TRBJ1-2; perhaps TRBD1 as D (6 bases). This receptor was identified in a woman aged 25 to 39 with alopecia areata. Some clones in this sample may be carry-over from other donors' samples. The CDR3 protein is CASSEFQGGYTF. The CDR3 DNA reads TGTGCCAGCAGTGAATTCCAGGGGGGCTACACCTTC.